A single sample gave rise to the 25 T cell receptor beta chains below, sequenced in a study of blood T cell repertoires in COVID-19. Generated by immunoSEQ multiplex PCR, the TCRdb table keeps only in-frame clones and is missing some. The sample comprises roughly 260,000 clones, about nine tenths of which are singletons, and about 11% rests with the top ten. Sample: peripheral blood. The receptors stem from a young woman with COVID-19, enrolled during active disease.

J is TRBJ1-2 and V is TRBV12-3 or TRBV12-4; D not certain. V was clipped by 8 bases and J by 4 bases, with 11 bases between them. This CDR3 region has 12 residues. The CDR3 region is CASGSGTYGYTF. The DNA for the CDR3 is TGTGCCAGCGGCTCGGGAACCTATGGCTACACCTTC.

The chain carries TRBV7-2 and TRBJ2-3, with D maybe TRBD2 (6 bases). V was cut by 3 bases and J by 3 bases, with 19 bases left in between. The germline gives CDR1 SGHTA, CDR2 FQGNSA. This CDR3 is built from 17 residues. Written as DNA, the CDR3 is TGTGCCAGCAGCTTTAACCCTGCGGGGCGAGGGACAGATACGCAGTATTTT. Translation gives CASSFNPAGRGTDTQYF.

Only one count was recorded for this clone. The chain recombines TRBV7-9 with TRBJ1-1; D is possibly TRBD1 (5 bases). This CDR3 is built from 15 residues. The germline V and J ends were trimmed by 5 bases and 6 bases, with 19 bases remaining between them. Germline lookup yields CDR1 SEHNR and CDR2 FQNEAQ (reference sequence). As DNA, the CDR3 is TGTGCCAGCAGCCATATAATCAGGGAGGCTGCTGAAGCTTTCTTT. As protein: CASSHIIREAAEAFF.

The rearrangement links TRBV6-5 to TRBJ1-6; D uncertain. V shed 0 bases and J shed 9 bases, with 3 bases lying between them. The CDR3 covers 12 residues. Per germline, CDR1 MNHEY and CDR2 SVGAGI. The CDR3 DNA reads TGTGCCAGCAGTTACTCGGCTTCACCCCTCCACTTT. Encoded protein: CASSYSASPLHF.

The chain links TRBV5-1 to TRBJ1-5, with D perhaps TRBD1 (5 bases). V was pared by 4 bases and J by 4 bases, with 9 bases between. The germline V gene has CDR1 SGHRS and CDR2 YFSETQ. CDR3 length: 13 residues. CDR3 sequence: CASSPDRNQPQHF. The CDR3 region has the DNA TGCGCCAGCAGCCCTGACAGAAATCAGCCCCAGCATTTT.

The sample holds one count of this clone. This sequence joins TRBV11-2 and TRBJ2-5, with 13 positions matching TRBD2. CDR3 length equals 16 residues. Germline CDR1 reads SGHAT; CDR2 reads FQNNGV. V shed 2 bases and J 5 bases; nucleotides not matched to a gene: 5. The CDR3 here is CASSLTTSGRGETQYF. The CDR3 DNA reads TGTGCCAGCAGCTTAACCACTAGCGGGAGGGGTGAGACCCAGTACTTC.

The chain joins TRBV7-8 to TRBJ2-7, with 9 bases matching TRBD1. Germline V gene lookup returns CDR1 SGHVS and CDR2 FQNEAQ. The CDR3 is 12 amino acids. With 10 bases clipped from V and 3 bases from J, the junction kept 4 bases outside the gene matches. DNA for the CDR3: TGTGCCAACCGGGACAGGGTCTACGAGCAGTACTTC. This encodes CANRDRVYEQYF. Full variable domain (remainder filled in from reference TRBV7-8 and TRBJ2-7): GAGVSQSPRYKVAKRGQDVALRCDPISGHVSLFWYQQALGQGPEFLTYFQNEAQLDKSGLPSDRFFAERPEGSVSTLKIQRTQQEDSAVYLCANRDRVYEQYFGPGTRLTVT.

The rearrangement links TRBV5-6 to TRBJ1-2; 8 nucleotides agree with TRBD1. V was clipped by 0 bases and J by 8 bases; unmatched bases: 9. The CDR3 sequence is 15 residues long. Germline V CDR1 and CDR2: SGHDT, YYEEEE. CDR3 amino acids: CASSLGTGLTSGYTF. The CDR3 DNA reads TGTGCCAGCAGCTTGGGGACAGGGTTGACGTCAGGCTACACCTTC. The full variable domain, its missing parts supplied by reference TRBV5-6 and TRBJ1-2, is DAGVTQSPTHLIKTRGQQVTLRCSPKSGHDTVSWYQQALGQGPQFIFQYYEEEERQRGNFPDRFSGHQFPNYSSELNVNALLLGDSALYLCASSLGTGLTSGYTFGSGTRLTVV.

The chain combines TRBV27 with TRBJ2-1, with 9 bases fitting TRBD2. CDR1 and CDR2 (germline): MNHEY, SMNVEV (reference sequence). This CDR3 has 14 amino acids. V lost 9 bases, J lost 5 bases, and 8 bases stayed unmatched. The CDR3 region has the DNA TGTGCCAGTCAATCGGGACTAGCAGACAATGAGCAGTTCTTC. It codes for CASQSGLADNEQFF.

The V call is TRBV7-9, the J call TRBJ2-1, with 9 bases that match TRBD1. The CDR3 loop spans 13 amino acids. Germline CDR1 and CDR2: SEHNR and FQNEAQ (reference sequence). The ends lost 1 base at V and 9 bases at J; junction bases unmatched: 1. This CDR3 is CASSLGGQGEQFF. CDR3 in DNA: TGTGCCAGCAGCTTAGGGGGACAGGGTGAGCAGTTCTTC.

This clone occurred a few times. This chain uses TRBV9 with TRBJ1-1, with unresolved D. Trimming pared 1 base from V and 5 bases from J, leaving 12 bases between. The CDR3 consists of 14 residues. Germline V gives CDR1 SGDLS, CDR2 YYNGEE. This CDR3 reads CASSVSTYPTEAFF. CDR3 bases: TGTGCCAGCAGCGTAAGTACATACCCGACTGAAGCTTTCTTT.

The V call is TRBV2, the J call TRBJ2-5; 10 bases align to TRBD2. CDR1 and CDR2 from the germline V gene are SNHLY and FYNNEI. The V segment lost 8 bases and the J segment 6 bases; nucleotides outside the gene matches: 12. CDR3 size: 15 residues. As DNA, the CDR3 is TGTGCCAGCGCCAAATCCTCTAGCGGGAGTAAGACCCAGTACTTC. Translation: CASAKSSSGSKTQYF.

The chain is built from TRBV5-1 and TRBJ2-7; D is uncertain. CDR3 length equals 14 residues. Trimming shortened V by 2 bases and J by 0 bases, and 9 bases separated the two germline ends. The germline V gene encodes CDR1 SGHRS and CDR2 YFSETQ. DNA of the CDR3: TGCGCCAGCAGCTTCCAGCCTAGCTCCTACGAGCAGTACTTC. This translates into CASSFQPSSYEQYF.

The CDR3 loop reads CASSISWSYGYTF. DNA of the CDR3: TGTGCCAGTAGTATCTCGTGGAGCTATGGCTACACCTTC. This chain links TRBV19 with TRBJ1-2; D is ambiguous. Looked up from germline, CDR1 is LNHDA and CDR2 is SQIVND (reference sequence). The V end was cut by 3 bases, the J end by 4 bases, with 9 bases between. The CDR3 is 13 residues long. Drawing the rest from reference TRBV19 and TRBJ1-2, the complete variable domain is DGGITQSPKYLFRKEGQNVTLSCEQNLNHDAMYWYRQDPGQGLRLIYYSQIVNDFQKGDIAEGYSVSREKKESFPLTVTSAQKNPTAFYLCASSISWSYGYTFGSGTRLTVV.

The J gene is TRBJ1-1, the V gene TRBV2; 8 nucleotides align to TRBD1. Germline CDR1 reads SNHLY; CDR2 reads FYNNEI. V was clipped by 5 bases and J by 3 bases; unmatched bases: 5. This CDR3 region has 14 residues. The CDR3 DNA sequence: TGTGCCAGCAGTATAGGACAGGGCCACACTGAAGCTTTCTTT. Its translation: CASSIGQGHTEAFF.

The rearrangement joins TRBV19 to TRBJ1-1, with D possibly being TRBD1 (6 bases). The V and J ends lost 5 bases and 5 bases respectively, with 18 bases between them. Germline CDR1 is LNHDA and CDR2 is SQIVND (reference sequence). The CDR3 loop spans 15 amino acids. CDR3 nucleotide sequence: TGTGCCAGTAGTCCTTACCACAGGGCGGCAACTGAAGCTTTCTTT. As protein: CASSPYHRAATEAFF.

V gene TRBV5-1 combines with J gene TRBJ2-7; TRBD1 agrees at 8 bases. V dropped 5 bases and J dropped 0; count of bases not matched to a gene: 4. CDR1 SGHRS and CDR2 YFSETQ come from the germline V gene. CDR3 size: 14 residues. CDR3 DNA sequence: TGCGCCAGCAGTCAGGGGGCGGTCTCCTACGAGCAGTACTTC. Amino acid sequence: CASSQGAVSYEQYF.

The chain links TRBV6-4 to TRBJ2-2; maybe TRBD1 (6 bases). The CDR3 contains 16 residues. V lost 6 bases and J lost 4, with 18 bases in between. Germline-derived CDR1 and CDR2 are MRHNA and SNTAGT. This CDR3 is CASSEGEGQSTGELFF. In DNA form, the CDR3 reads TGTGCCAGCAGCGAAGGGGAAGGACAGAGCACCGGGGAGCTGTTTTTT.

This clone came up a few times. This rearrangement joins TRBV15 to TRBJ1-2; D is perhaps TRBD1 (5 bases). The germline V gene has CDR1 LNHNV and CDR2 YYDKDF (reference sequence). The CDR3 extends over 16 amino acids. V was cut by 0 bases and J by 8 bases, with 19 bases left in between. The DNA of the CDR3 is TGTGCCACCAGCAGAGATGGCGTTATTGGGGCGCGAGGCTACACCTTC. It translates to CATSRDGVIGARGYTF.

The CDR3 bases are TGTGCCAGTAGGAAGCAGGGGAACCTGGATGGCTACACCTTC. It yields the protein CASRKQGNLDGYTF. The chain carries TRBV19 and TRBJ1-2; D might be TRBD1 (6 bases). Germline V gene sequence: CDR1 LNHDA, CDR2 SQIVND (reference sequence). With 6 bases removed from V and 6 bases from J, the gap between germline ends came to 17 bases. The CDR3 is 14 residues long.

J is TRBJ2-7 and V is TRBV2, with a weak D call TRBD2 (5 bases). The germline V and J ends were trimmed by 8 bases and 5 bases, with 19 bases remaining between them. The CDR3 runs 14 residues. Germline V gene lookup returns CDR1 SNHLY and CDR2 FYNNEI. The CDR3 reads CASRPGLPSDEQYF. The CDR3 DNA follows: TGTGCCAGCCGCCCCGGACTCCCCTCGGACGAGCAGTACTTC.

V is TRBV6-5 and J is TRBJ1-2; D unresolved. The germline gives CDR1 MNHEY, CDR2 SVGAGI. Trimming took off 0 bases at V and 0 bases at J, with 5 bases between the two ends. The CDR3 consists of 14 residues. The CDR3 region is CASSYSSANYGYTF. In DNA form, the CDR3 reads TGTGCCAGCAGTTACTCTTCCGCTAACTATGGCTACACCTTC.

The CDR3 loop reads CASSFPTGYGYTF. Here the CDR3 DNA reads TGTGCCAGCAGTTTCCCCACGGGCTATGGCTACACCTTC. The chain links TRBV28 to TRBJ1-2; no reliable D call. Between the trimmed V and J ends, which lost 3 bases and 4 bases, there was a span of 9 bases. CDR1 is MDHEN, CDR2 SYDVKM, per germline. This CDR3 is built from 13 residues.

The chain carries TRBV13 and TRBJ2-6; TRBD1 matches at 8 bases. Looked up from germline, CDR1 is PRHDT and CDR2 is FYEKMQ (reference sequence). The CDR3 is 20 residues long. J was trimmed by 0 bases and V by 0 bases; bases with no gene match: 10. The CDR3 loop is CASSLGPPGQASSGANVLTF. The CDR3 DNA follows: TGTGCCAGCAGCTTAGGACCCCCGGGACAGGCAAGCTCTGGGGCCAACGTCCTGACTTTC.

The chain carries TRBV7-2 and TRBJ2-7, with 8 bases that match TRBD2. The CDR3 contains 14 residues. Unmatched junction bases numbered 8, after V lost 6 bases and J lost 4 bases. Germline V CDR1 and CDR2: SGHTA, FQGNSA. CDR3 loop: CASRPGGVGYEQYF. The CDR3 coding sequence is TGTGCCAGCAGACCGGGGGGGGTTGGTTACGAGCAGTACTTC.